One sample yielded the 20 T cell receptor beta chains listed below, sequenced in a study of glioma-infiltrating T cells after dendritic cell vaccination. Specified time point: after dendritic cell vaccination, including at tumor progression/relapse. Generated by immunoSEQ multiplex PCR, the TCRdb table keeps only in-frame clones and is missing some. Among around 60,000 clones listed, 70% to 90% were seen once. The source was blood, collected after dendritic cell vaccination. Receptors originate from a human donor with glioblastoma.

This rearrangement joins TRBV6-5 to TRBJ2-4, with 7 nucleotides matching TRBD2. Germline lookup yields CDR1 MNHEY and CDR2 SVGAGI. There are 14 residues in the CDR3. The junction had 11 bases not matched to a gene; V was cut back by 6 bases and J by 9 bases. The CDR3 DNA reads TGTGCCAGCAGCCGCCCCGGGGGAGGGGCCATTCAGTACTTC. Translating gives CASSRPGGGAIQYF.

In its sample, this clone was seen a few times. V and J are TRBV5-4 and TRBJ1-1, with TRBD1 as a possible D gene (6 bases). The CDR3 is made up of 17 amino acids. CDR1 and CDR2 (germline): SGHNT, YYREEE (reference sequence). Trimming took 4 bases from V and 1 from J, leaving 20 bases between them. The CDR3 protein is CASSPGKGTTSNTEAFF. The CDR3 nucleotides read TGTGCCAGCAGCCCCGGGAAGGGGACAACCTCGAACACTGAAGCTTTCTTT.

This clone occurred a few times. The rearrangement joins TRBV25-1 to TRBJ2-3; the match to TRBD1 covers 12 bases. Germline assignment: CDR1 MGHDK and CDR2 SYGVNS. Unmatched junction bases numbered 9, after V lost 9 bases and J lost 8 bases. The CDR3 runs 14 residues. In DNA, the CDR3 is TGTGCCAGAGCCCGGGACAGGGGGCTGGGTACGCAGTATTTT. It encodes CARARDRGLGTQYF.

V is TRBV25-1 and J is TRBJ1-5; weak D call: TRBD1 (5 bases). Trimming stripped 4 bases from V and 11 bases from J, with 9 bases between. The CDR3 is 11 residues long. CDR1 and CDR2 from the germline V gene are MGHDK and SYGVNS. CDR3 in DNA: TGTGCCAGCAGTGCCGGGGGGTCCCAGCATTTT. Translated: CASSAGGSQHF.

The V call is TRBV5-1, the J call TRBJ2-2; 8 nucleotides align to TRBD1. This CDR3 comprises 15 residues. In germline, CDR1 is SGHRS, CDR2 YFSETQ. V lost 7 bases and J lost 2; bases outside the gene matches: 7. For the CDR3, the DNA is TGCGCCAGCTTCACCGGGACAGGAAACACCGGGGAGCTGTTTTTT. Translating gives CASFTGTGNTGELFF.

The chain recombines TRBV25-1 with TRBJ1-1; D remains ambiguous. Germline values: CDR1 MGHDK, CDR2 SYGVNS. Between the trimmed V and J ends, which lost 1 base and 1 base, there was a span of 13 bases. The CDR3 extends over 16 amino acids. The CDR3 here is CASSESVQLGNTEAFF. DNA of the CDR3: TGTGCCAGCAGTGAATCTGTACAGTTGGGGAACACTGAAGCTTTCTTT.

This rearrangement joins TRBV5-4 to TRBJ2-3; tentative D call: TRBD1 (5 bases). Germline lookup yields CDR1 SGHNT and CDR2 YYREEE (reference sequence). Trimming stripped 1 base from V and 3 bases from J, with 12 bases between. The CDR3 spans 15 residues. The CDR3 sequence is CASSLSGSGTDTQYF. In DNA, the CDR3 is TGTGCCAGCAGCTTGTCAGGGTCAGGGACAGATACGCAGTATTTT.

The chain joins TRBV2 to TRBJ1-2, with D hard to call. Germline V gives CDR1 SNHLY, CDR2 FYNNEI. The germline V and J ends were trimmed by 2 bases and 6 bases, with 13 bases remaining between them. CDR3 length equals 14 residues. The CDR3 DNA follows: TGTGCCAGCAGTGAATCTGGACTCTACGATGGCTACACCTTC. Residues: CASSESGLYDGYTF.

The rearrangement uses TRBV27 and TRBJ1-2; TRBD1 matches 8 bases. Trimming cost V 5 bases and J 2 bases; bases outside gene matches: 7. There are 15 residues in the CDR3. CDR1 and CDR2 from the germline V gene are MNHEY and SMNVEV (reference sequence). CDR3 protein: CASSARQGINYGYTF. The CDR3 coding sequence is TGTGCCAGCAGTGCGAGACAGGGGATAAACTATGGCTACACCTTC.

The chain joins TRBV5-1 to TRBJ2-1; 10 positions agree with TRBD2. The ends lost 0 bases at V and 1 base at J; junction bases unmatched: 4. CDR3 length equals 17 residues. Germline V gene lookup returns CDR1 SGHRS and CDR2 YFSETQ. The CDR3 nucleotides read TGCGCCAGCAGCTTGGAGGCTAGCGGGGGTTCCTACAATGAGCAGTTCTTC. Translated: CASSLEASGGSYNEQFF. The full variable domain, with the rest looked up from reference TRBV5-1 and TRBJ2-1, is KAGVTQTPRYLIKTRGQQVTLSCSPISGHRSVSWYQQTPGQGLQFLFEYFSETQRNKGNFPGRFSGRQFSNSRSEMNVSTLELGDSALYLCASSLEASGGSYNEQFFGPGTRLTVL.

The chain carries TRBV9 and TRBJ2-7; D gene uncertain. The CDR3 sequence is 14 residues long. Per the germline V gene, CDR1 is SGDLS and CDR2 is YYNGEE. Trimming took 0 bases from V and 0 from J, leaving 7 bases between them. CDR3 DNA sequence: TGTGCCAGCAGCGTAGGTCGGTTCTCCTACGAGCAGTACTTC. Translated, it gives CASSVGRFSYEQYF.

The chain couples TRBV30 to TRBJ2-1; TRBD1 is a possible D gene (5 bases). V was cut by 4 bases and J by 8 bases, with 9 bases left in between. Germline values: CDR1 GTSNPN, CDR2 SVGIG (reference sequence). CDR3 length equals 11 residues. The DNA for the CDR3 is TGTGCCTGGACCTGGGGCCATGAGCAGTTCTTC. It encodes CAWTWGHEQFF.

The chain carries TRBV14 and TRBJ2-3; D unresolved. V lost 4 bases and J 4 bases, leaving 6 bases between the germline ends. Germline lookup yields CDR1 SGHDN and CDR2 FVKESK. The CDR3 length is 12 residues. CDR3 nucleotides: TGTGCCAGCAGCCCGAGCGCAGATACGCAGTATTTT. It specifies CASSPSADTQYF.

The CDR3 nucleotides read TGTGCCAGCACTCAAGGGCGGGAAGGGCCATACGAGCAGTACTTC. It specifies CASTQGREGPYEQYF. This chain connects TRBV19 to TRBJ2-7; a possible D gene is TRBD2 (6 bases). The germline CDR1 and CDR2 sequences are LNHDA and SQIVND (reference sequence). This CDR3 has 15 residues. V lost 9 bases to trimming and J lost 4 bases, with 22 bases between them.

V and J are TRBV5-1 and TRBJ1-1; perhaps TRBD1 as D (6 bases). Germline CDR1 reads SGHRS; CDR2 reads YFSETQ. V was trimmed by 0 bases and J by 2 bases, leaving 14 bases between them. The CDR3 covers 16 residues. The CDR3: CASSLAAGALNTEAFF. The CDR3, as DNA: TGCGCCAGCAGCTTGGCGGCAGGGGCCCTTAACACTGAAGCTTTCTTT. Full variable domain (missing parts from reference TRBV5-1 and TRBJ1-1): KAGVTQTPRYLIKTRGQQVTLSCSPISGHRSVSWYQQTPGQGLQFLFEYFSETQRNKGNFPGRFSGRQFSNSRSEMNVSTLELGDSALYLCASSLAAGALNTEAFFGQGTRLTVV.

The chain employs TRBV7-2 and TRBJ1-5; D remains ambiguous. CDR3 length: 15 residues. Trimming pared 6 bases from V and 2 bases from J, leaving 14 bases between. CDR1 SGHTA and CDR2 FQGNSA come from the germline V gene. The CDR3 DNA reads as TGTGCCAGCAGTGCCGGACTTGGGGGCAATCAGCCCCAGCATTTT. Translated: CASSAGLGGNQPQHF.

V and J are TRBV7-9 and TRBJ2-3, with 10 bases fitting TRBD1. The V and J ends lost 5 bases and 1 base, in that order; junction bases with no gene match: 6. Germline V gene sequence: CDR1 SEHNR, CDR2 FQNEAQ (reference sequence). The CDR3 length is 16 residues. The CDR3 nucleotides read TGTGCCAGCAGCCCCCCCGGGACAGGGGGCACAGATACGCAGTATTTT. Amino acids: CASSPPGTGGTDTQYF.

The chain links TRBV4-1 to TRBJ1-3; possibly TRBD1 for D (5 bases). Trimming took off 0 bases at V and 0 bases at J, with 9 bases between the two ends. Germline V gene lookup returns CDR1 MGHRA and CDR2 YSYEKL. This CDR3 is 16 amino acids long. CDR3 sequence reads: CASSQDSGNSGNTIYF. The CDR3 nucleotides are TGCGCCAGCAGCCAAGATTCAGGGAACTCTGGAAACACCATATATTTT.

The chain joins TRBV7-2 to TRBJ1-3; tentative D call: TRBD1 (5 bases). In germline, CDR1 is SGHTA, CDR2 FQGNSA. The CDR3 extends over 16 amino acids. V was clipped by 4 bases and J by 0 bases, with 13 bases between them. The CDR3 sequence: CASSSPGQGSGNTIYF. The DNA of the CDR3 is TGTGCCAGCAGCTCTCCTGGGCAGGGCTCTGGAAACACCATATATTTT. The full variable domain, its missing parts supplied by reference TRBV7-2 and TRBJ1-3, is GAGVSQSPSNKVTEKGKDVELRCDPISGHTALYWYRQSLGQGLEFLIYFQGNSAPDKSGLPSDRFSAERTGGSVSTLTIQRTQQEDSAVYLCASSSPGQGSGNTIYFGEGSWLTVV.

The chain is built from TRBV7-8 and TRBJ1-1; 9 nucleotides match TRBD1. The CDR3 covers 13 residues. Germline CDR1 reads SGHVS; CDR2 reads FQNEAQ. J lost 5 bases, V lost 5 bases, and 3 bases had no gene match. The DNA of the CDR3 is TGTGCCAGCAGCGTCGGACAGGGGACTGAAGCTTTCTTT. It translates to CASSVGQGTEAFF. The whole variable domain, remainder taken from reference TRBV7-8 and TRBJ1-1, is GAGVSQSPRYKVAKRGQDVALRCDPISGHVSLFWYQQALGQGPEFLTYFQNEAQLDKSGLPSDRFFAERPEGSVSTLKIQRTQQEDSAVYLCASSVGQGTEAFFGQGTRLTVV.